This T cell receptor beta chain was captured in a study of blood T cell repertoires in COVID-19. How the authors handled the data: Estimation of nucleated cell counts relied on the amplification of reference gene primers. Sequencing was performed with immunoSEQ multiplex PCR; in TCRdb, only in-frame clones are kept and a portion is missing. From that table come the V and J calls and clone size; the DNA was used to work out D and trimming. Among about 83,000 clones listed, 86% were seen once. CDR1 and CDR2 (germline): SGHVS, FQNEAQ. The V and J ends lost 1 base and 6 bases respectively, with 13 bases between them. This CDR3 is built from 15 residues.

The chain employs TRBV7-8 and TRBJ1-5, with a possible D match to TRBD1 (6 bases). Specimen: peripheral blood. This clonotype was obtained from a woman older than 75 in a cohort sampled during active or convalescent COVID-19. The DNA for the CDR3 is TGTGCCAGCAGCTTAGGGGACAAATCGGGTCAGCCCCAGCATTTT. This encodes CASSLGDKSGQPQHF.